The 18 T cell receptor beta chains in this list originate from one sample, sequenced in a study of blood T cell repertoires in COVID-19. The repertoire was sequenced with immunoSEQ multiplex PCR; TCRdb's copy has only in-frame clones and lacks some. The table includes approximately 230,000 clones, 70% to 90% detected once. The sequencing input was peripheral blood. These receptors all come from a man aged 18-30 years with active or convalescent COVID-19.

The chain couples TRBV11-2 to TRBJ2-3, with 9 positions matching TRBD1. CDR3 size: 16 residues. Germline trimming cut 7 bases from V and 4 bases from J; bases unmatched to any gene: 12. The V gene's germline CDR1 is SGHAT and CDR2 FQNNGV. The CDR3 nucleotides read TGTGCCAGCACCGGTACAGGGGGCAGGTGGGCAGATACGCAGTATTTT. Protein sequence: CASTGTGGRWADTQYF.

The chain has TRBV7-9 and TRBJ2-2; 7 positions match TRBD2. The CDR3 totals 17 residues. The junction had 10 bases not matched to a gene; V was cut back by 2 bases and J by 4 bases. Germline CDR1 SEHNR, CDR2 FQNEAQ (reference sequence). The CDR3 spells CASSLRSRGVGTGELFF. CDR3 DNA sequence: TGTGCCAGCAGCTTAAGAAGTCGGGGGGTCGGCACCGGGGAGCTGTTTTTT.

The CDR3 DNA is TGTGCCAGCAGCGCCCGGTCGAACACCGGGGAGCTGTTTTTT. It yields the protein CASSARSNTGELFF. The chain recombines TRBV9 with TRBJ2-2; D unclear. V was shortened by 3 bases and J by 0 bases, with 6 bases between the two germline ends. Germline V gene sequence: CDR1 SGDLS, CDR2 YYNGEE. The CDR3 totals 14 residues.

CDR3 in DNA: TGTGCTAGTGGTGCCCTACGGGGGGTTGAAAAACTGTTTTTT. As protein: CASGALRGVEKLFF. This sequence joins TRBV12-5 and TRBJ1-4, with TRBD1 as a possible D gene (5 bases). The CDR3 loop spans 14 amino acids. Trimming stripped 5 bases from V and 7 bases from J, with 14 bases between. Germline lookup yields CDR1 LGHNT and CDR2 FRNRAP.

The chain employs TRBV5-1 and TRBJ2-2; D not resolved. The CDR3 is 13 residues long. Trimming shortened V by 4 bases and J by 4 bases, and 8 bases separated the two germline ends. Germline V gene data show CDR1 as SGHRS and CDR2 as YFSETQ. The CDR3 sequence: CASSQSGTGELFF. The CDR3 nucleotides read TGCGCCAGCAGCCAATCGGGCACCGGGGAGCTGTTTTTT.

The chain joins TRBV5-6 to TRBJ2-3, with 7 bases that match TRBD2. Germline assignment: CDR1 SGHDT and CDR2 YYEEEE. V lost 4 bases, J lost 0 bases, and 8 bases stayed unmatched. The CDR3 is 16 amino acids. This CDR3 is CASSLLADLSTDTQYF. CDR3 sequence (DNA): TGTGCCAGCAGCCTGCTAGCGGACCTAAGCACAGATACGCAGTATTTT.

The chain carries TRBV7-6 and TRBJ2-1, with 8 nucleotides matching TRBD2. CDR3 length: 16 residues. Per the germline V gene, CDR1 is SGHVS and CDR2 is FNYEAQ. J gave up 9 bases and V 4 bases, and 14 bases lay outside the gene matches. This CDR3 is CASSSFTSGLGSEQFF. The CDR3 nucleotides are TGTGCCAGCAGCTCGTTCACTAGCGGACTTGGCAGTGAGCAGTTCTTC.

This sequence joins TRBV2 and TRBJ2-7; maybe TRBD2 (6 bases). The CDR3 spans 17 residues. V dropped 4 bases and J dropped 7 bases, with 26 bases sitting between them. CDR1 and CDR2 from the germline V gene are SNHLY and FYNNEI. CDR3 sequence (DNA): TGTGCCAGCAGTGGGAGAGGAGCGGGCCTTCTGATGGGGGAGCAGTACTTC. Residues: CASSGRGAGLLMGEQYF.

The chain links TRBV11-3 to TRBJ1-1; D gene unclear. From germline, CDR1 is SGHNT and CDR2 YENEEA. The CDR3 contains 14 residues. Trimming removed 6 bases from V and 6 bases from J, with 17 bases in between. CDR3 nucleotides: TGTGCCAGCAGTCCCAAGGCGGGGTCGGCTGAAGCTTTCTTT. Its translation: CASSPKAGSAEAFF.

The V gene is TRBV7-8, the J gene TRBJ2-3; D is uncertain. V was trimmed by 3 bases and J by 5 bases, leaving 6 bases between them. Germline loops: CDR1 SGHVS, CDR2 FQNEAQ. This CDR3 has 12 residues. CDR3 coding DNA: TGTGCCAGCAGCTTTCCTAGAGATACGCAGTATTTT. This codes for CASSFPRDTQYF.

With regard to this clone: The junction and the germline gene differ at one end; a read error may be behind it. The V and J genes are TRBV28 and TRBJ2-5; TRBD2 matches 10 bases. This CDR3 has 13 residues. The germline V gene has CDR1 MDHEN and CDR2 SYDVKM. This CDR3 reads CASSLGGLAPRDF. CDR3 DNA sequence: TGTGCCAGCAGTTTGGGGGGACTAGCGCCCAGGGACTTC.

The chain combines TRBV28 with TRBJ1-5, with TRBD1 matching over 9 bases. The V and J ends lost 6 bases and 3 bases, in that order; junction bases with no gene match: 3. Germline V lookup: CDR1 MDHEN, CDR2 SYDVKM. There are 14 residues in the CDR3. CDR3 sequence reads: CASRGDRDNQPQHF. CDR3 nucleotide sequence: TGTGCCAGCAGGGGGGACAGGGACAATCAGCCCCAGCATTTT.

This clone was seen a handful of times. V is TRBV24-1 and J is TRBJ1-4, with TRBD1 identical over 9 bases. The CDR3 has 15 amino acids. The germline CDR1 and CDR2 sequences are KGHDR and SFDVKD. V lost 3 bases to trimming and J lost 10 bases; unmatched junction nucleotides: 8. The CDR3, as DNA: TGTGCCACCAGTGATCCGGGACAGGGAGAGACAAAACTGTTTTTT. This sequence encodes CATSDPGQGETKLFF.

The chain combines TRBV28 with TRBJ2-1, with TRBD1 identical over 11 bases. Trimming took 1 base from V and 6 from J; bases not matched to a gene: 2. The germline CDR1 and CDR2 sequences are MDHEN and SYDVKM. The CDR3 length is 15 residues. DNA of the CDR3: TGTGCCAGCAGTTTATCCGGGACAGGGGGCAATGAGCAGTTCTTC. Translation gives CASSLSGTGGNEQFF.

The chain couples TRBV28 to TRBJ1-2; 9 bases match TRBD1. Per germline, CDR1 MDHEN and CDR2 SYDVKM. The CDR3 loop spans 15 amino acids. V was clipped by 4 bases and J by 5 bases; unmatched bases: 8. For the CDR3, the DNA is TGTGCCAGCAGTTCCGGGACAGGGACCTTTTATGGCTACACCTTC. Encoded protein: CASSSGTGTFYGYTF.

V and J are TRBV18 and TRBJ2-7, with 7 bases fitting TRBD1. The CDR3 contains 14 residues. Looked up from germline, CDR1 is KGHSH and CDR2 is LQKENI. The V and J ends lost 4 bases and 0 bases, in that order; junction bases with no gene match: 3. This CDR3 is CASSLRDSSYEQYF. The CDR3 nucleotides are TGTGCCAGCTCACTCCGGGACAGCTCCTACGAGCAGTACTTC.

The chain is built from TRBV5-4 and TRBJ2-1; TRBD2 matches 7 bases. Trimming took 0 bases from V and 5 from J; bases not matched to a gene: 11. Germline V CDR1 and CDR2: SGHNT, YYREEE (reference sequence). The CDR3 extends over 17 amino acids. Here the CDR3 DNA reads TGTGCCAGCAGCTTGGGTCAGCGGGGTGGGTCCGACAATGAGCAGTTCTTC. Translating it yields CASSLGQRGGSDNEQFF.

This clone is a singleton in its sample. The chain joins TRBV27 to TRBJ1-2, with D perhaps TRBD1 (6 bases). The V end was cut by 6 bases, the J end by 0 bases, with 14 bases between. CDR3 length: 15 amino acids. Per germline, CDR1 MNHEY and CDR2 SMNVEV (reference sequence). CDR3 amino acids: CASSAGGVPNYGYTF. CDR3 bases: TGTGCCAGCAGCGCGGGGGGCGTGCCTAACTATGGCTACACCTTC.